This paragraph covers one TCR beta chain sequence. Its antigen is not yet known. Base qualities are not provided; no much larger clone lies one nucleotide away. The cohort consisted of more than 650 healthy bone marrow donors. All cohort members were sampled while nominally healthy, although unrecorded immune exposures were likely present. The donor was CMV seronegative and was included in the group of around 320 seronegative cohort members. Each donor provided a peripheral blood sample, and peripheral blood mononuclear cells were used for TCR beta sequencing. The Qiagen DNeasy Blood Extraction Kit was used to extract genomic DNA from the blood cell samples. Preparation of the library involved the immunoSEQ multiplex PCR assay. A mixture of 60 forward primers for TCR Vbeta segments and 13 reverse primers for TCR Jbeta segments was used in the multiplex PCR. A multiplex PCR assay on genomic DNA amplified the CDR3 region of rearranged TCR beta genes. Amplified TCR beta libraries were sequenced as 87-base-pair reads on the Illumina HiSeq System. The original methods were these. Across the 600 to 700 repertoires, a later analysis counted 80 million or so unique TCR beta chains, roughly 11 million of which were shared by at least two donors. Raw reads were error-corrected and collapsed into unique sequences by a nearest-neighbor algorithm in which closely related sequences were merged to remove PCR and sequencing errors. To assign V, D and J gene segments, CDR3 sequences were aligned to IMGT reference sequences. Each retained sequence needed at least a six-nucleotide match to both a V gene segment and a J gene segment. Rearrangements were called productive when the CDR3 lacked stop codons and stayed in frame with V and J; all others were non-productive. Following IMGT convention, CDR3 was defined as the stretch from the second conserved V-encoded cysteine to the conserved J-encoded phenylalanine. The earlier analysis of some 600 of the donors excluded sequences that lacked an unambiguous match to a single V gene segment. An earlier analysis of 500 to 700 of the donors classified V segments as functional when productive rearrangements were above 56.7% and as segregating when the standard deviation between donors was above 5%. To diagnose cytomegalovirus status from the catalog of TCR beta chain sequences, a statistical classification framework was built. In a later analysis, V and J genes were assigned by comparing TCR nucleotide sequences against IMGT/GENE-DB human TR gene sequences. The TCRdist pipeline was used in a later analysis to assign CDR3 sequences and most-parsimonious VDJ recombination scenarios. A later analysis defined each TCR beta chain by its CDR3 amino acid sequence plus V-gene family, and excluded reads lacking a unique V-gene family. In a later analysis, some 600 highly shared, low-generation-probability nucleotide sequences were removed to address suspected cross-contamination and a sequencing artifact. In a later analysis, a clonal expansion index for each public chain was calculated from normalized within-repertoire ranks of inferred template counts. Generation probabilities in a later analysis came from a VDJ recombination model fitted to out-of-frame rearrangements, and those results were checked against IGoR. Hypergeometric tests were used in a later analysis to score TCR-TCR, TCR-HLA and TCR-CMV co-occurrence, with a repertoire-size bias correction applied to the TCR pairs. In a later analysis, false discovery rates were estimated by permuting HLA or CMV assignments 20 times. In a later analysis, co-occurring TCRs were grouped using DBSCAN, with TCRdist sequence similarity added in when clustering inside HLA-allele-positive subsets. For co-occurrence clustering, repertoires with fewer than 30,000 or more than 120,000 public chains were excluded, along with five or six repertoires with anomalous nucleotide sharing. What TCRdb holds here is the immuneACCESS table cut down to in-frame rearrangements. Part of the clones is not present; checked against another copy, under half of the missing clones reflect an unresolved V gene, and the others are unexplained. V and J calls and clone size are as listed in that table; D and trimming were resolved from the DNA. This sample is represented by approximately 170,000 clones; around 68% of them were singletons. Less than 1.6% of the sample rests with the top ten.

CDR1 is given as SGHTA and CDR2 as FQGNSA, both from the germline V gene. The trim is 5 bases for V and 5 bases for J, with a gap of 10 bases between the germline ends. The CDR3 has 14 amino acids, counting the end cysteine and phenylalanine. The CDR3 DNA has 42 bases and is translated from base 1. The sample is drawn from a study of cytomegalovirus exposure and HLA in healthy donors (dated by TCRdb to the late 2010s). Looking at the study overall: In an earlier analysis of 587 of the donors, 276 Gb of sequence data and just under 120 million unique TCR beta sequences from 150 million to 200 million T cells were reported. An early release covering 550 to 700 HLA-typed donors comprised 250 to 350 gigabases of sequencing data and approximately 85 million unique TCR sequences. Of the 300 to 400 genotyped donors, 81% fell in the genetic ancestry cluster associated with self-reported Caucasian donors. The study was designed to test whether signatures of past pathogen exposure could be identified by cataloging public T cell receptors. The study used immunosequencing to profile the T cell repertoires of around 600 subjects and linked those repertoires to cytomegalovirus serostatus. Along with the approximately 670-subject first cohort, a separate validation cohort of over a hundred different subjects was used. To predict cytomegalovirus infection status, the study combined high-throughput TCR immunosequencing, statistical association of individual TCRs with disease status, and machine learning. A later analysis re-analyzed previously published TCR beta repertoires from approximately 700 donors and added high-resolution HLA genotyping to study TCR occurrence patterns. In the later analysis, no new phenotypic data were used to find candidate immune exposures; instead, reliance was placed on TCR beta sequences and their occurrence across donors. In an earlier analysis of a few hundred of the donors, high-throughput TCR beta sequencing was used to judge whether each TCR beta V gene segment behaved as functional or pseudogenic. Donor age, sex, ethnicity and CMV serostatus were compiled together with the repertoire data. A later genetic analysis used genome-wide SNP genotypes for about 60% of the roughly 670 donors, treating that subset as a discovery cohort. All discovery cohort repertoires had been generated using a single sequencing platform. HLA typing included class I and class II loci at four-digit resolution. Typing coverage varied by locus: roughly 620-640 donors for A, B, C, DRB1 and DQB1; roughly 560 for DQA1; about 570 for DPA1; fewer than 480 for DPB1. A few DR-DQ haplotypes were treated as single units for association and clustering because of strong linkage in the cohort. Across roughly 420 genotyped donors of the cohort, an average of approximately 220,000 unique TCR beta nucleotide sequences per donor were sequenced, and approximately 17% of those sequences were non-productive.

Points the paper makes about the study in general: Compared with equally common non-associated chains, HLA-associated TCR beta chains in a later analysis were more clonally expanded and had lower generation probabilities. Several of the top co-occurrence clusters appeared to be linked to parvovirus B19, influenza, CMV and Epstein-Barr virus, according to a later analysis. The classifier was reported to diagnose cytomegalovirus status with high specificity and sensitivity in both the original cohort and the validation cohort. Roughly uniform sequencing depth across donors was assumed in presence/absence analyses, although this assumption may not hold. Because HLA typing was unavailable for some donors at each locus, only the typed subset was used in association tests. In a later analysis, about 17,000 TCR beta sequences were associated with specific HLA alleles at a false discovery rate of 0.05. An earlier analysis of roughly 570 of the donors showed that most TCR beta V segments appeared in productive rearrangements either about 90% or about 30% of the time, which broadly matched IMGT annotations. V-gene and J-gene trimming of TCR beta chains was associated with a missense DCLRE1C variant in a later genetic analysis, and the association was replicated in an independent cohort. In vitro tests confirmed that three of the cytomegalovirus-associated TCR beta chains recognize cytomegalovirus antigens. When HLA alleles, especially DR and DQ, strongly co-occurred, attributing TCR associations to individual alleles was difficult. A further reported finding was that TCR beta sequences accurately predicted the HLA-A and HLA-B alleles for most subjects in the first cohort. A total of fewer than 200 TCR beta chains were listed by the study as associated with cytomegalovirus. It was suggested by the authors that the approach could potentially be generalized to other disease states and immunological phenotypes. Compared with the roughly 600-donor mean, donors in an Asian-associated ancestry cluster had fewer N-insertions in productive TCRs, according to a later genetic analysis. A group of highly shared sequence variants was considered likely to be a technical artifact of the sequencing pipeline. In a later analysis, most CMV-associated TCR beta chains were found to appear HLA-restricted, with HLA associations seemingly driven largely by CMV exposure. Because the 87-base-pair reads could not distinguish some IMGT-functional V segments, including TRBV6-2 and TRBV6-3, those segments were excluded. In a later analysis, the rate of TCR association differed among HLA loci, with DRB1 alleles having the most associated TCRs and HLA-C alleles having the fewest. Most TCR sequences were seen in very few donors, while some public TCRs were found in many individuals. Correlated functional status among segregating V segments might reflect linkage disequilibrium, but an unknown experimental factor could not be ruled out. Only TCR beta chains were sequenced in this cohort, and the absence of alpha or paired-chain data limited detectable features. Seventeen rarely observed V segments, including chromosome 9 orphons, were excluded from the earlier analysis of several hundred of the donors because counts were too low. Immune exposure information for the cohort was limited to CMV serostatus.

This receptor was obtained from a girl aged 5-17 years in good health and CMV-seronegative. The chain is assembled from TRBV7-2 and TRBJ1-6; no confident D gene assignment can be made. The specimen was PBMCs. The nucleotides are TGTGCCAGCAGCCCACTATTTAATAATTCACCCCTCCACTTT. Translation gives CASSPLFNNSPLHF.